The 8 T cell receptor beta chains presented below share a single source sample, sequenced in a study of CDR3 diversity in severe acne. MiXCR was run by TCRdb on the PCR reads, yielding one entry per CDR3 protein. Of 79,000 or so distinct CDR3 sequences in the sample, about 53% were seen once. The specimen sequenced was blood. The receptors were gathered from a male donor with severe acne vulgaris.

This clonotype was seen ten or more times. This rearrangement joins TRBV10-3 to TRBJ1-6, with no clear D. This CDR3 contains 16 residues. Looked up from germline, CDR1 is ENHRY and CDR2 is SYGVKD. With 0 bases removed from V and 6 bases from J, the gap between germline ends came to 12 bases. CDR3 DNA sequence: TGTGCCATCAGTGAGTCGACTTGGGGAATTAATTCACCCCTCCACTTT. Translating it yields CAISESTWGINSPLHF.

This clonotype has a count of ten or more. The J gene is TRBJ2-5, the V gene TRBV11-3, with D hard to call. Between the trimmed V and J ends, which lost 8 bases and 0 bases, there was a span of 4 bases. The germline V gene encodes CDR1 SGHNT and CDR2 YENEEA. The CDR3 contains 11 residues. CDR3 amino acids: CASSNQETQYF. CDR3 bases: TGTGCCAGCTCAAACCAAGAGACCCAGTACTTC.

DNA of the CDR3: TGCAGTGGGCTACATCGGAACACTGAAGCTTTCTTT. It specifies CSGLHRNTEAFF. The chain combines TRBV20-1 with TRBJ1-1; the D is unclear. The germline V gene encodes CDR1 DFQATT and CDR2 SNEGSKA (reference sequence). V gave up 7 bases and J gave up 1 base, with 10 bases separating them. The CDR3 consists of 12 residues.

A word on this clonotype: A read error may explain this, as a much larger clone is one base away. The CDR3: CASTRDSYSPFHF. CDR3 coding DNA: TGTGCCAGTACCCGGGACAGTTATTCACCCTTCCACTTT. The rearrangement uses TRBV19 and TRBJ1-6; 7 nucleotides line up with TRBD1. CDR1 is LNHDA, CDR2 SQIVND, per germline (reference sequence). The CDR3 spans 13 residues.

The rearrangement uses TRBV29-1 and TRBJ2-7, with 7 nucleotides matching TRBD2. Trimming removed 4 bases from V and 4 bases from J; junction bases left unmatched: 13. CDR1 and CDR2 (germline): SQVTM, ANQGSEA. The CDR3 extends over 15 amino acids. The CDR3 coding sequence is TGCAGCGTTGTTGGCCTAGCGGACTTTGGGTACGAGCAGTACTTC. It codes for CSVVGLADFGYEQYF.

In its sample, this clonotype was seen a few times. V and J are TRBV19 and TRBJ2-2; 7 bases fit TRBD2. From germline, CDR1 is LNHDA and CDR2 SQIVND (reference sequence). V lost 6 bases, J lost 1 base, and 5 bases stayed unmatched. The CDR3 extends over 15 amino acids. CDR3 bases: TGTGCCAGTAGGCCGGGGGGTGGGAACACCGGGGAGCTGTTTTTT. This codes for CASRPGGGNTGELFF.

This clonotype has just a few counts. The chain links TRBV9 to TRBJ2-3, with D hard to call. Germline CDR1 reads SGDLS; CDR2 reads YYNGEE. The CDR3 contains 14 residues. With 0 bases removed from V and 2 bases from J, the gap between germline ends came to 7 bases. The CDR3: CASSVGAFTDTQYF. CDR3 coding DNA: TGTGCCAGCAGCGTAGGAGCATTCACAGATACGCAGTATTTT.

This clonotype was counted a few times. This sequence joins TRBV28 and TRBJ2-7; D possibly corresponds to TRBD1 (6 bases). CDR1 MDHEN and CDR2 SYDVKM come from the germline V gene. Trimming removed 5 bases at V and 2 bases at J, with 13 bases between. The CDR3 is 14 amino acids. The CDR3 protein is CASSLLRDTYEQYF. CDR3 coding DNA: TGTGCCAGCAGTCTCTTAAGGGACACCTACGAGCAGTACTTC.